In its sample, the clone carrying this T cell receptor (beta chain) was seen many times. Its specificity is not known. The sample is drawn from a study of T cells in Graves' hyperthyroidism and ophthalmopathy. Study-level points and caveats: Blood also held most thyroid clonotypes expanded beyond 0.001.

Ophthalmopathy patients all had a Clinical Activity Score of at least 3, a NOSPECS grade of at least 4 and disease under 3 months old. Uncontrolled infections, other autoimmune diseases, pregnancy or lactation led to exclusion of patients. Researchers amplified the TCR beta CDR3 regions from RNA transcripts. When the TCR CDR3 underwent first-round RT-PCR, the HTBI primer set was used. TCRdb called the multiplex PCR reads again in MiXCR, with one record for every CDR3 protein. The sample has 500,000 to 650,000 distinct CDR3 sequences; more than 14% are singletons. Trimming removed 11 bases from V and 1 base from J, with 12 bases in between. Germline-derived CDR1 and CDR2 are MDHEN and SYDVKM. This CDR3 is built from 13 residues.

The chain carries TRBV28 and TRBJ2-1; weak D call: TRBD2 (5 bases). Specimen: blood. The origin of this receptor is a woman in her fifties or sixties with Graves' ophthalmopathy. CDR3 DNA: TGTGCCGTCGAGGGAAGTTCCTACAATGAGCAGTTCTTC. It encodes CAVEGSSYNEQFF.